This T cell receptor beta chain was documented in a study of identical twins. TCRdb itself ran the 5' RACE reads through MiXCR, one entry per CDR3 protein. This sample has some 760,000 distinct CDR3 sequences; around a sixth occur once, and the top ten carry around 13%. The CDR3 has 14 residues. V dropped 3 bases and J dropped 3; count of bases not matched to a gene: 5. The germline V gene has CDR1 DFQATT and CDR2 SNEGSKA (reference sequence). This clonotype was observed a few times. Its antigen remains unknown. Study results and limitations: Surplus twin overlap in beta out-of-frame sequences was less pronounced.

The same data also contributed to another study, on T cells expressing NK-cell markers. That study adds: Sorting in several experiments was restricted by an anti-gamma-delta TCR antibody to alpha-beta TCR T cells.

Sequencing input: PBMCs. This sequence was found in a woman aged 18-29 years in good health. The gene calls are TRBV20-1 and TRBJ2-7, with TRBD2 identical over 10 bases. CDR3 residues: CSASGLAEGYEQYF. CDR3 DNA: TGCAGTGCTAGTGGACTAGCGGAGGGCTACGAGCAGTACTTC.